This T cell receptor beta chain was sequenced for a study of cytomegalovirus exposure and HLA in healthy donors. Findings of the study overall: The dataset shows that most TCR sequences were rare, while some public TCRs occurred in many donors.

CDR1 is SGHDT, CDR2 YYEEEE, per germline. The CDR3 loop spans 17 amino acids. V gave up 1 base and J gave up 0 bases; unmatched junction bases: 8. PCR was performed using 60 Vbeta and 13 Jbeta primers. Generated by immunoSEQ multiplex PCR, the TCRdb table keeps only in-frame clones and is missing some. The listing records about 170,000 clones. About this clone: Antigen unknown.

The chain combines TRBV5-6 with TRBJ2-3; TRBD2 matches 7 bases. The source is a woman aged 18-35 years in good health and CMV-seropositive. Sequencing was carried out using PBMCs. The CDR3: CASSLLGTKHSTDTQYF. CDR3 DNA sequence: TGTGCCAGCAGCTTGCTGGGGACTAAACATAGCACAGATACGCAGTATTTT. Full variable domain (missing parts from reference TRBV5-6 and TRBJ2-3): DAGVTQSPTHLIKTRGQQVTLRCSPKSGHDTVSWYQQALGQGPQFIFQYYEEEERQRGNFPDRFSGHQFPNYSSELNVNALLLGDSALYLCASSLLGTKHSTDTQYFGPGTRLTVL.